This T cell receptor (beta chain) was sequenced in a study of blood T cell dynamics during melanoma immunotherapy. Described time point: week 3, after first cycle of checkpoint inhibitor. Produced via immunoSEQ multiplex PCR; TCRdb's table is partial and in-frame only. The data contain 7,800 or so clones, more than 65% of them singletons. Trimming took 2 bases from V and 7 from J, leaving 9 bases between them. The CDR3 runs to 13 residues. Germline V lookup: CDR1 SGHRS, CDR2 YFSETQ. Here the sequenced sample was blood, taken from a patient treated with checkpoint blockade. The source of this sequence is a human donor with melanoma. The gene calls are TRBV5-1 and TRBJ2-2; possibly TRBD1 for D (6 bases). CDR3 sequence reads: CASSLTGNGELFF. The CDR3 nucleotides read TGCGCCAGCAGCTTAACAGGGAACGGGGAGCTGTTTTTT.